Presented here are 23 T cell receptor beta chains from one specimen sequenced in a study of beta chain features in type 1 diabetes. Of the isolated RNA, all was reverse transcribed, and so the sequenced material was expressed TCRB transcripts. Sequencing used immunoSEQ multiplex PCR; TCRdb keeps in-frame clones, though not all of them. This table has approximately 160,000 clones, about 8.5% appearing once. Sequencing was performed on central memory CD4+ T cells from blood. The receptors shown here come from a man in his late teens or twenties in good health.

This clone was seen a handful of times. The DNA for the CDR3 is TGTGCCAGCACCCTATACCGGCGGACAGGGTTTACCACTGAAGCTTTCTTT. Protein: CASTLYRRTGFTTEAFF. V and J are TRBV21-1 and TRBJ1-1; the table's D call, TRBD1, was not checked against the DNA. TRBV21-1 is a pseudogene segment. This CDR3 spans 17 amino acids.

This clone was seen only a few times. CDR3 DNA: TGTGCCAGCAGCTTGGGGGGGGAGGTCACTGAAGCTTTCTTT. Its translation: CASSLGGEVTEAFF. The genes are TRBV7-2 and TRBJ1-1; perhaps TRBD1 as D (5 bases). Germline V lookup: CDR1 SGHTA, CDR2 FQGNSA. Trimming left V 3 bases short and J 4 bases short, with 12 bases between. The CDR3 has 14 amino acids. Full variable domain (missing parts from reference TRBV7-2 and TRBJ1-1): GAGVSQSPSNKVTEKGKDVELRCDPISGHTALYWYRQSLGQGLEFLIYFQGNSAPDKSGLPSDRFSAERTGGSVSTLTIQRTQQEDSAVYLCASSLGGEVTEAFFGQGTRLTVV.

This clone was observed a few times. The rearrangement uses TRBV14 and TRBJ2-7; 11 bases are a match to TRBD2. The CDR3 extends over 15 amino acids. CDR1 and CDR2 from the germline V gene are SGHDN and FVKESK. Unmatched junction bases numbered 2, after V lost 1 base and J lost 3 bases. CDR3 in amino acids: CASSQVGLADYEQYF. In DNA, the CDR3 is TGTGCCAGCAGCCAAGTGGGACTAGCGGACTACGAGCAGTACTTC.

The chain uses TRBV30 and TRBJ1-6; 10 bases are a match to TRBD1. This CDR3 is 13 amino acids long. Trimming took 7 bases from V and 8 from J; bases not matched to a gene: 5. Germline values: CDR1 GTSNPN, CDR2 SVGIG (reference sequence). The CDR3 region is CAFDRGQDSPLHF. CDR3 DNA sequence: TGTGCCTTTGACAGGGGGCAGGATTCACCCCTCCACTTT.

V usage is TRBV6-1 and J usage is TRBJ1-1, with 7 bases identical to TRBD1. The CDR3 is made up of 14 amino acids. The V and J ends lost 4 bases and 4 bases, in that order; junction bases with no gene match: 6. Germline loops: CDR1 MNHNS, CDR2 SASEGT. The CDR3 DNA reads TGTGCCAGCAGTGGACAGGGTCCAGGCACTGAAGCTTTCTTT. Its protein product is CASSGQGPGTEAFF.

This clone has more than one count but fewer than ten. The chain carries TRBV5-1 and TRBJ2-7; 7 bases are a match to TRBD1. Germline V gene data show CDR1 as SGHRS and CDR2 as YFSETQ. The CDR3 spans 13 residues. The J segment lost 4 bases and the V segment lost 3 bases, leaving 4 bases of the junction unmatched. The CDR3 DNA follows: TGCGCCAGCAGCTCCTGGGACAGTTACGAGCAGTACTTC. Translating it yields CASSSWDSYEQYF.

The chain couples TRBV6-5 to TRBJ2-5; unclear D gene. Trimming left V 5 bases short and J 5 bases short, with 6 bases between. Germline V CDR1 and CDR2: MNHEY, SVGAGI. The CDR3 has 11 amino acids. CDR3 region: CASSGVETQYF. In DNA form, the CDR3 reads TGTGCCAGCAGTGGAGTCGAGACCCAGTACTTC.

This clone occurred a few times. The V and J genes are TRBV7-8 and TRBJ2-1; tentative D call: TRBD2 (6 bases). The CDR3 has 15 amino acids. Per germline, CDR1 SGHVS and CDR2 FQNEAQ. V lost 6 bases and J lost 7, with 19 bases in between. The CDR3 loop is CASRPSRREGNEQFF. The CDR3 coding sequence is TGTGCCAGCAGGCCGAGTCGGCGGGAAGGTAATGAGCAGTTCTTC.

This clone was observed a handful of times. The chain couples TRBV7-3 to TRBJ2-6; 8 nucleotides line up with TRBD1. The CDR3 is 15 amino acids. Per germline, CDR1 SGHTA and CDR2 FQGTGA. The junction had 4 bases not matched to a gene; V was cut back by 5 bases and J by 4 bases. The CDR3 DNA follows: TGTGCCAGCAGCCCGACAGGGGCAGGGGCCAACGTCCTGACTTTC. Translation: CASSPTGAGANVLTF. The full variable domain, rest sourced from reference TRBV7-3 and TRBJ2-6, is GAGVSQTPSNKVTEKGKYVELRCDPISGHTALYWYRQSLGQGPEFLIYFQGTGAADDSGLPNDRFFAVRPEGSVSTLKIQRTERGDSAVYLCASSPTGAGANVLTFGAGSRLTVL.

The chain uses TRBV7-2 and TRBJ1-5; 9 bases match TRBD1. CDR1 is SGHTA and CDR2 is FQGNSA in the germline V gene. V was pared by 5 bases and J by 6 bases, with 11 bases of the junction left unmatched. The length of the CDR3 is 16 residues. The CDR3 reads CASSDTDRGFAQPQHF. The CDR3 nucleotides are TGTGCCAGCAGCGATACGGACAGGGGTTTTGCTCAGCCCCAGCATTTT.

There are a few counts of this clone. The chain combines TRBV11-2 with TRBJ2-1; D possibly corresponds to TRBD1 (6 bases). The V and J ends lost 1 base and 4 bases respectively, with 11 bases between them. Germline-derived CDR1 and CDR2 are SGHAT and FQNNGV. CDR3 size: 15 residues. The CDR3 nucleotides are TGTGCCAGCAGCTTAGCACCCGGACAGTACAATGAGCAGTTCTTC. Residues: CASSLAPGQYNEQFF.

The rearrangement joins TRBV6-1 to TRBJ2-5, with D perhaps matching TRBD1 or TRBD2 (5 bases each). The CDR3 is 14 residues long. Deletions cut 10 bases from V and 2 bases from J, with 17 bases between. Per germline, CDR1 MNHNS and CDR2 SASEGT. CDR3 nucleotides: TGTGCCACCAGGGATTTTGGCGGGCAAGAGACCCAGTACTTC. This translates into CATRDFGGQETQYF.

This chain uses TRBV15 with TRBJ2-1, with TRBD1 matching over 8 bases. Trimming cost V 0 bases and J 7 bases; bases outside gene matches: 14. CDR3 size: 18 residues. Germline assignment: CDR1 LNHNV and CDR2 YYDKDF (reference sequence). This CDR3 reads CATSRDPGGRGQVNEQFF. The CDR3 DNA reads TGTGCCACCAGCAGAGATCCAGGTGGCAGGGGGCAAGTTAATGAGCAGTTCTTC.

Note on this clone: Sequence at one end of the junction differs from germline and may be a read error. The rearrangement links TRBV27 to TRBJ2-7; TRBD1 agrees at 9 bases. This CDR3 spans 13 amino acids. Germline loops: CDR1 MNHEY, CDR2 SMNVEV (reference sequence). The CDR3 nucleotides are TGTGCCAGCAGTCCTACAGGGGGCGTCTCCCCCCACTTC. Protein product: CASSPTGGVSPHF.

The chain carries TRBV20-1 and TRBJ2-5; D not resolved. Germline values: CDR1 DFQATT, CDR2 SNEGSKA (reference sequence). CDR3 length: 10 residues. Trimming pared 5 bases from V and 5 bases from J, leaving 6 bases between. The CDR3 nucleotides are TGCAGTGCTTCACTCGAGACCCAGTACTTC. It codes for CSASLETQYF.

This clone was seen a handful of times. The genes are TRBV5-1 and TRBJ1-1; 8 bases are a match to TRBD1. There are 14 residues in the CDR3. Germline lookup yields CDR1 SGHRS and CDR2 YFSETQ. With V trimmed by 0 bases and J by 4 bases, 2 bases remained unmatched. Written as DNA, the CDR3 is TGCGCCAGCAGCTTGGAACAGGGGGGCACTGAAGCTTTCTTT. Translated, it gives CASSLEQGGTEAFF.

This clone came up many times. The rearrangement links TRBV5-1 to TRBJ2-1, with TRBD1 identical over 7 bases. V shed 4 bases and J 5 bases; nucleotides not matched to a gene: 6. Germline-derived CDR1 and CDR2 are SGHRS and YFSETQ. This CDR3 has 14 residues. The CDR3 DNA reads TGCGCCAGCAGCATGCAGACAGGGAACAATGAGCAGTTCTTC. Translating it yields CASSMQTGNNEQFF.

The chain has TRBV7-8 and TRBJ2-7; 9 bases align to TRBD2. This CDR3 has 16 amino acids. V lost 1 base to trimming and J lost 4 bases; unmatched junction nucleotides: 8. The germline V gene has CDR1 SGHVS and CDR2 FQNEAQ. This CDR3 is CASSLVISGSLYEQYF. As DNA, the CDR3 is TGTGCCAGCAGCTTAGTGATTAGCGGGAGTCTTTACGAGCAGTACTTC.

V gene TRBV7-2 combines with J gene TRBJ2-2; maybe TRBD1 (5 bases). CDR3 length: 15 residues. The V and J ends lost 4 bases and 1 base respectively, with 10 bases between them. Germline CDR1 is SGHTA and CDR2 is FQGNSA. The CDR3 coding sequence is TGTGCCAGCAGCTACCCGACAGAGAACACCGGGGAGCTGTTTTTT. It specifies CASSYPTENTGELFF. The full variable domain, rest sourced from reference TRBV7-2 and TRBJ2-2, is GAGVSQSPSNKVTEKGKDVELRCDPISGHTALYWYRQSLGQGLEFLIYFQGNSAPDKSGLPSDRFSAERTGGSVSTLTIQRTQQEDSAVYLCASSYPTENTGELFFGEGSRLTVL.

This sequence joins TRBV2 and TRBJ1-2, with D possibly TRBD1 on 5 matching bases. Germline V gene data show CDR1 as SNHLY and CDR2 as FYNNEI. V was shortened by 0 bases and J by 8 bases, with 13 bases between the two germline ends. There are 14 residues in the CDR3. Here the CDR3 DNA reads TGTGCCAGCAGTGAAGCGTCAACGGGGGTAGGCTACACCTTC. Residues: CASSEASTGVGYTF.

CDR3 bases: TGTGCCAGTAGTATAGATCAGAAGACCCAGTACTTC. Amino acids: CASSIDQKTQYF. This sequence joins TRBV19 and TRBJ2-5; D ambiguous. Germline lookup yields CDR1 LNHDA and CDR2 SQIVND (reference sequence). V lost 0 bases and J lost 6, with 5 bases in between. The CDR3 totals 12 residues.

The chain carries TRBV19 and TRBJ2-7; perhaps TRBD1 as D (5 bases). This CDR3 comprises 14 residues. Trimming stripped 5 bases from V and 0 bases from J, with 11 bases between. Germline CDR1 and CDR2: LNHDA and SQIVND (reference sequence). The CDR3 here is CASSGIQGSYEQYF. The CDR3 region has the DNA TGTGCCAGTAGTGGGATTCAGGGCTCCTACGAGCAGTACTTC.

J is TRBJ2-3 and V is TRBV30, with a weak D call TRBD2 (6 bases). This CDR3 region has 14 residues. CDR1 GTSNPN and CDR2 SVGIG come from the germline V gene (reference sequence). The ends were cut back, 3 bases at V and 4 bases at J, with 14 bases in the middle. The CDR3 DNA follows: TGTGCCTGGAGCGGTGGGGGAGGAGCAGATACGCAGTATTTT. Its translation: CAWSGGGGADTQYF.